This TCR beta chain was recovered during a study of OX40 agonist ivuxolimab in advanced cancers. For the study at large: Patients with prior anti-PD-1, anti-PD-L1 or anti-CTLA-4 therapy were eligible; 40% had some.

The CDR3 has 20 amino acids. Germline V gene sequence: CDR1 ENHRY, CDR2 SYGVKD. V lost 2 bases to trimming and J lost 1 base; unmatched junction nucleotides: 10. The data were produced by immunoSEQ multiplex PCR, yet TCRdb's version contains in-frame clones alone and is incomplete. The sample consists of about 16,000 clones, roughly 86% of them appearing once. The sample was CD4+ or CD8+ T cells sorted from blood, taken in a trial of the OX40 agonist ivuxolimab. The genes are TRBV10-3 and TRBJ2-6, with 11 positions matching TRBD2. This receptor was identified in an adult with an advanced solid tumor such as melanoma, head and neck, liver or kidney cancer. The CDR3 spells CAISETITSGSPSGANVLTF. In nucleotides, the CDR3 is TGTGCCATCAGTGAGACGATAACTAGCGGGAGTCCGTCTGGGGCCAACGTCCTGACTTTC.